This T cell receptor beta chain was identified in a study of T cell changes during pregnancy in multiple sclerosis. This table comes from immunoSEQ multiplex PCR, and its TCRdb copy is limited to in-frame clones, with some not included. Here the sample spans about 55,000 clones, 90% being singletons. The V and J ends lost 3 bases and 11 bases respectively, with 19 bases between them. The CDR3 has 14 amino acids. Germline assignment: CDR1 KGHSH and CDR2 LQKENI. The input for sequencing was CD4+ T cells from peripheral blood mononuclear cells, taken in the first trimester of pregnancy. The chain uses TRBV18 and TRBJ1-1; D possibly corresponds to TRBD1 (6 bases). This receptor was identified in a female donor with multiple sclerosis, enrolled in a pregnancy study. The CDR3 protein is CASSPQGFAFGAFF. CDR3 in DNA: TGTGCCAGCTCACCCCAGGGGTTCGCTTTTGGGGCTTTCTTT.